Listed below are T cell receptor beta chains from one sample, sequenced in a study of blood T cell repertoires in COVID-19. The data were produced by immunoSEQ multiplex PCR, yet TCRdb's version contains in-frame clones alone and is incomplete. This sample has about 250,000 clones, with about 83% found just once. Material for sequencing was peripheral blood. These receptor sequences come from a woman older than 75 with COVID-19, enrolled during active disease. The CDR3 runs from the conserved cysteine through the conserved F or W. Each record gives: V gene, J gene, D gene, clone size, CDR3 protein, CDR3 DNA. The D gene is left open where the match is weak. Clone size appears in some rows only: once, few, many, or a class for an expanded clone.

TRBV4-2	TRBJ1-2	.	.	CASSQEWPEGNYGYTF	TGTGCCAGCAGCCAAGAATGGCCGGAGGGGAACTATGGCTACACCTTC
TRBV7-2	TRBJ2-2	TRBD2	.	CASRLAGGDAELFF	TGTGCCAGCAGGCTAGCGGGCGGGGATGCGGAGCTGTTTTTT
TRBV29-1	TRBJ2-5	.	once	CSAGLGEGTQYF	TGCAGCGCCGGACTCGGAGAGGGGACCCAGTACTTC
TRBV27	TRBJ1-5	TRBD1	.	CASGSGTGINQPQHF	TGTGCCAGCGGTTCCGGGACAGGGATCAATCAGCCCCAGCATTTT
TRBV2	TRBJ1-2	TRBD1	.	CASRLIQGAYGYTF	TGTGCCAGCAGGCTTATCCAGGGGGCTTATGGCTACACCTTC
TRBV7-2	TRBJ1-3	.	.	CASSERGGGSGNTIYF	TGTGCCAGCAGCGAAAGGGGCGGGGGCTCTGGAAACACCATATATTTT
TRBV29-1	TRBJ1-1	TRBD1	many	CSVAETGVPTEAFF	TGCAGCGTTGCAGAGACAGGGGTCCCCACTGAAGCTTTCTTT
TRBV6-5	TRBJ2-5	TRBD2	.	CASSRAGDSQETQYF	TGTGCCAGCTCCCGGGCGGGGGACTCACAAGAGACCCAGTACTTC
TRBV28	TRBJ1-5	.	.	CASRREGQPQHF	TGTGCCAGCAGGCGGGAGGGGCAGCCCCAGCATTTT
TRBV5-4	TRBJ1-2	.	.	CASSENGGAFTYGYTF	TGTGCCAGCAGCGAAAATGGGGGGGCGTTCACCTATGGCTACACCTTC
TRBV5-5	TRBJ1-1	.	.	CASSLRAGRGSQSAHTEAFF	TGTGCCAGCAGCTTGAGGGCAGGACGGGGTTCGCAATCGGCCCACACTGAAGCTTTCTTT
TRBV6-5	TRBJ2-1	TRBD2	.	CASSRAGLGGGEQFF	TGTGCCAGCAGCCGGGCGGGACTAGGGGGTGGAGAGCAGTTCTTC
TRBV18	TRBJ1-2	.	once	CASSLAVEVWGYTF	TGTGCCAGCTCACTTGCAGTGGAGGTGTGGGGCTACACCTTC
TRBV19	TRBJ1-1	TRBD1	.	CASRTQGANTEAFF	TGTGCCAGTAGAACGCAGGGGGCGAACACTGAAGCTTTCTTT
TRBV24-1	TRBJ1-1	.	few	CATSDIRGTEAFF	TGTGCCACCAGTGATATCAGGGGAACTGAAGCTTTCTTT
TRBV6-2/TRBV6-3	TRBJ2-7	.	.	CASSYSGRGSNEQYF	TGTGCCAGCAGTTACTCTGGCAGGGGTTCCAACGAGCAGTACTTC
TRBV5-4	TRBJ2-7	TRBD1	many	CASSLQGINEQYF	TGTGCCAGCAGCCTACAGGGGATCAACGAGCAGTACTTC
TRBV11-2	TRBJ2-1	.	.	CASSLGSRDEQFF	TGTGCCAGCAGCTTAGGGTCCAGGGATGAGCAGTTCTTC
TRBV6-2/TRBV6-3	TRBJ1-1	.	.	CASSPIDRRAFF	TGTGCCAGCAGTCCGATAGACAGGCGAGCTTTCTTT
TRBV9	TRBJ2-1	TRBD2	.	CASSTSSGGEQFF	TGTGCCAGCAGCACCTCCAGCGGGGGTGAGCAGTTCTTC
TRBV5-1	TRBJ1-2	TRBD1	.	CASSPGGEYGYTF	TGCGCCAGCAGCCCAGGGGGCGAGTATGGCTACACCTTC
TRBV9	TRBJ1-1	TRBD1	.	CASSSGTGKTEAFF	TGTGCCAGCAGCTCAGGGACAGGGAAGACTGAAGCTTTCTTT
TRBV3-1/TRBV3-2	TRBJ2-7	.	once	CASSQETSLNEQYF	TGTGCCAGCAGCCAAGAGACAAGCCTAAACGAGCAGTACTTC
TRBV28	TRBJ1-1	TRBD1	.	CATRQGPTPGAEAFF	TGTGCCACCCGACAGGGGCCTACTCCGGGCGCTGAAGCTTTCTTT
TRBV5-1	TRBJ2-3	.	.	CASSFRGASGDTQYF	TGCGCCAGCAGCTTCCGGGGGGCTTCTGGAGATACGCAGTATTTT
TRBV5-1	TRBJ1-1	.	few	CASSWTGMNTEAFF	TGCGCCAGCAGCTGGACGGGGATGAACACTGAAGCTTTCTTT
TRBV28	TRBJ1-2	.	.	CASSGAGRVWGYTF	TGTGCCAGCAGTGGAGCGGGAAGGGTGTGGGGCTACACCTTC
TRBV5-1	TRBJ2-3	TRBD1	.	CASSEGASTDTQYF	TGCGCCAGCAGCGAGGGGGCTAGCACAGATACGCAGTATTTT
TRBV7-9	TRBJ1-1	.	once	CASSLSGANTEAFF	TGTGCCAGCAGCTTAAGCGGGGCGAACACTGAAGCTTTCTTT
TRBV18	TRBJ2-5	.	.	CASSPLGLIQETQYF	TGTGCCAGCTCACCTCTGGGACTGATCCAAGAGACCCAGTACTTC
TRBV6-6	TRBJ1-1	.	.	CASRAGVGNTEAFF	TGTGCCAGCAGAGCAGGGGTGGGGAACACTGAAGCTTTCTTT
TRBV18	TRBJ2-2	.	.	CASSPGAVTGELFF	TGTGCCAGCTCACCAGGGGCGGTCACCGGGGAGCTGTTTTTT
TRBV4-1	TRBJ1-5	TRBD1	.	CASSYTGGNQPQHF	TGCGCCAGCAGCTACACAGGGGGCAATCAGCCCCAGCATTTT
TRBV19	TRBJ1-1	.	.	CASSPTENTEAFF	TGTGCCAGTAGCCCGACAGAGAACACTGAAGCTTTCTTT
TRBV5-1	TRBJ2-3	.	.	CASSPPLGGRLDTQYF	TGCGCCAGCAGCCCCCCCCTTGGGGGCAGATTAGATACGCAGTATTTT
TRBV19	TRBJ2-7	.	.	CASSIAGGSSYEQYF	TGTGCCAGTAGTATTGCAGGAGGGAGCTCCTACGAGCAGTACTTC
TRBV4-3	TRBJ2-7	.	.	CASSQDLLGREQYF	TGCGCCAGCAGCCAAGATTTATTGGGGCGGGAGCAGTACTTC
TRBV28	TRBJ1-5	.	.	CASNIQGSNQPQHF	TGTGCCAGCAACATCCAGGGGAGCAATCAGCCCCAGCATTTT
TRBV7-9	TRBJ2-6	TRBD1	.	CASSLTGAGANVLTF	TGTGCCAGCAGCCTAACAGGGGCTGGGGCCAACGTCCTGACTTTC
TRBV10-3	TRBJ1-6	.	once	CAISERGNSPLHF	TGTGCCATCAGTGAGCGAGGGAATTCACCCCTCCACTTT
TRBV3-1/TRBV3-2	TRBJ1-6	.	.	CASSQDSSLHF	TGTGCCAGCAGCCAAGATTCATCCCTCCACTTT
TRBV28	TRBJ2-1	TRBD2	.	CASSSSGAYNEQFF	TGTGCCAGCAGTTCTAGCGGGGCTTACAATGAGCAGTTCTTC
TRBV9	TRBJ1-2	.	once	CASSVGWKTGGYTF	TGTGCCAGCAGCGTAGGTTGGAAGACAGGTGGCTACACCTTC
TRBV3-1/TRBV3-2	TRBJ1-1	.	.	CASSQGAPRPNTEAFF	TGTGCCAGCAGCCAGGGGGCCCCACGTCCGAACACTGAAGCTTTCTTT
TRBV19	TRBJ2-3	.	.	CASSTQGSRTDTQYF	TGTGCCAGTAGTACCCAGGGATCCCGCACAGATACGCAGTATTTT
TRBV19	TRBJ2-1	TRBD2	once	CASSISLLAGGAYNEQFF	TGTGCCAGTAGTATTTCCCTATTGGCGGGGGGGGCCTACAATGAGCAGTTCTTC
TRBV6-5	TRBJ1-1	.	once	CASSYQENTEAFF	TGTGCCAGCAGTTATCAGGAGAACACTGAAGCTTTCTTT
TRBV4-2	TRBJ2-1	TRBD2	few	CASSQDLRGWDEQFF	TGTGCCAGCAGCCAAGATCTGCGGGGGTGGGATGAGCAGTTCTTC
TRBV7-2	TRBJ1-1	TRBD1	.	CASSLGGTAGTEAFF	TGTGCCAGCAGCTTAGGTGGGACAGCCGGGACTGAAGCTTTCTTT
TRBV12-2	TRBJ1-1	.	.	CASRLTGDNTEAFF	TGTGCAAGTCGCTTGACAGGAGATAACACTGAAGCTTTCTTT
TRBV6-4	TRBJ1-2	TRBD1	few	CASSDSAGGSYGYTF	TGTGCCAGCAGTGACTCAGCAGGGGGCTCCTATGGCTACACCTTC
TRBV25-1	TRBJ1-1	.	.	CASSSRTEAFF	TGTGCCAGCAGTTCGCGGACTGAAGCTTTCTTT
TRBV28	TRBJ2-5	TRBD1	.	CASRGTGDETQYF	TGTGCCAGCCGGGGGACAGGTGACGAGACCCAGTACTTC